The 30 T cell receptor beta chains reported below all come from one sample, sequenced in a study of cytomegalovirus exposure and HLA in healthy donors. PCR used 60 Vbeta primers and 13 Jbeta primers. TCRdb's table, derived via immunoSEQ multiplex PCR, lists solely in-frame clones and lacks some. The sample includes 150,000 to 200,000 clones, about 88% of them seen just once. The sequenced sample consisted of PBMCs. These TCRs come from a woman aged 18 to 35 in good health and CMV-seronegative.

For the CDR3, the DNA is TGTGCCAGCACCCGGACAGGGGAGTCCCTCGAGCAGTACTTC. This translates into CASTRTGESLEQYF. The rearrangement joins TRBV7-9 to TRBJ2-7, with 9 positions matching TRBD1. CDR1 SEHNR and CDR2 FQNEAQ come from the germline V gene (reference sequence). V dropped 7 bases and J dropped 6; count of bases not matched to a gene: 10. The CDR3 is made up of 14 amino acids.

This clone turned up a few times. The same CDR3 can be traced to other DNA sequences in this sample. The chain uses TRBV10-3 and TRBJ1-4; unclear D gene. This CDR3 region has 15 residues. Trimming removed 2 bases from V and 0 bases from J, with 7 bases in between. The germline CDR1 and CDR2 sequences are ENHRY and SYGVKD. The CDR3 here is CAISEGRTTNEKLFF. The CDR3 DNA reads TGTGCCATCAGTGAGGGGAGAACAACTAATGAAAAACTGTTTTTT.

The rearrangement joins TRBV5-4 to TRBJ2-7, with 11 nucleotides matching TRBD1. The germline V gene has CDR1 SGHNT and CDR2 YYREEE (reference sequence). V was pared by 3 bases and J by 0 bases, with 2 bases of the junction left unmatched. The CDR3 consists of 15 residues. The CDR3 reads CASSSGTGGSYEQYF. The CDR3 DNA reads TGTGCCAGCAGCTCGGGGACAGGGGGCTCCTACGAGCAGTACTTC.

This chain uses TRBV6-5 with TRBJ2-5, with D possibly being TRBD2 (5 bases). The J call may be mistaken, given a closer DNA end match to TRBJ2-7. The CDR3 consists of 13 residues. Per the germline V gene, CDR1 is MNHEY and CDR2 is SVGAGI. The CDR3 region has the DNA TGTGCCAGCAGTTACGGAGGCACGTACGAGCAGTACTTC. It translates to CASSYGGTYEQYF.

V gene TRBV5-1 combines with J gene TRBJ1-5, with 7 nucleotides matching TRBD1. Per the germline V gene, CDR1 is SGHRS and CDR2 is YFSETQ. The CDR3 runs to 14 residues. The V segment lost 2 bases and the J segment 3 bases; nucleotides outside the gene matches: 2. The CDR3 DNA reads TGCGCCAGCAGCTTCGGGACAGACAATCAGCCCCAGCATTTT. This gives the protein CASSFGTDNQPQHF.

The chain employs TRBV2 and TRBJ2-1, with D perhaps matching TRBD1 (5 bases). Trimming left V 7 bases short and J 8 bases short, with 15 bases between. The CDR3 is 13 amino acids. Germline CDR1 reads SNHLY; CDR2 reads FYNNEI. For the CDR3, the DNA is TGTGCCAGCACCCGGACCTGGGGCGATGAGCAGTTCTTC. It codes for CASTRTWGDEQFF.

The rearrangement uses TRBV7-2 and TRBJ1-1; 7 bases are a match to TRBD1. Trimming took 4 bases from V and 3 from J; bases not matched to a gene: 5. CDR1 and CDR2 (germline): SGHTA, FQGNSA. This CDR3 comprises 14 residues. The CDR3 sequence is CASSYTGVDTEAFF. The CDR3 nucleotides read TGTGCCAGCAGCTATACAGGGGTAGACACTGAAGCTTTCTTT.

This clone was seen just once. This chain links TRBV7-2 with TRBJ1-4, with TRBD1 matching over 10 bases. The CDR3 loop spans 14 amino acids. Unmatched junction bases numbered 3, after V lost 5 bases and J lost 6 bases. Germline lookup yields CDR1 SGHTA and CDR2 FQGNSA. The CDR3 loop is CASSLGTGDEKLFF. CDR3 coding DNA: TGTGCCAGCAGCCTCGGGACAGGGGATGAAAAACTGTTTTTT.

V and J are TRBV7-2 and TRBJ2-7; 7 bases agree with TRBD1. The length of the CDR3 is 14 residues. The V gene's germline CDR1 is SGHTA and CDR2 FQGNSA. Trimming at V came to 1 base and at J to 5 bases, leaving 5 bases not matched to a gene. This chain's CDR3 is CASSLGGTVNEQYF. The DNA of the CDR3 is TGTGCCAGCAGCTTAGGAGGGACAGTTAACGAGCAGTACTTC.

V gene TRBV7-9 combines with J gene TRBJ2-3, with 11 positions matching TRBD2. Germline CDR1 SEHNR, CDR2 FQNEAQ (reference sequence). V was pared by 4 bases and J by 4 bases, with 7 bases of the junction left unmatched. The CDR3 contains 16 residues. In DNA form, the CDR3 reads TGTGCCAGCAGCTCCTGGGTAGCGGGGGGGTCAGATACGCAGTATTTT. Protein sequence: CASSSWVAGGSDTQYF.

V usage is TRBV5-1 and J usage is TRBJ2-1; TRBD1 aligns across 9 bases. V dropped 4 bases and J dropped 7; count of bases not matched to a gene: 9. In germline, CDR1 is SGHRS, CDR2 YFSETQ. This CDR3 spans 15 amino acids. The CDR3 loop is CASSLLQDRGNEQFF. The CDR3 nucleotides read TGCGCCAGCAGCCTACTCCAGGACAGGGGAAATGAGCAGTTCTTC.

This sequence joins TRBV5-1 and TRBJ2-5; perhaps TRBD1 as D (5 bases). V was clipped by 0 bases and J by 7 bases, with 16 bases between them. The CDR3 is made up of 15 amino acids. Germline assignment: CDR1 SGHRS and CDR2 YFSETQ. CDR3 bases: TGCGCCAGCAGCTTGGGGGGCCAGGAATGGGGGACCCAGTACTTC. This translates into CASSLGGQEWGTQYF.

The rearrangement uses TRBV15 and TRBJ2-7; 9 nucleotides agree with TRBD2. The CDR3 loop spans 12 amino acids. The V segment lost 8 bases and the J segment 2 bases; nucleotides outside the gene matches: 1. CDR1 and CDR2 from the germline V gene are LNHNV and YYDKDF (reference sequence). The DNA of the CDR3 is TGTGCCACCTCTAGCGGGGCCTACGAGCAGTACTTC. As protein: CATSSGAYEQYF.

The J gene is TRBJ2-6, the V gene TRBV27; perhaps TRBD2 as D (6 bases). The CDR3 loop spans 18 amino acids. Germline V CDR1 and CDR2: MNHEY, SMNVEV (reference sequence). The ends were cut back, 5 bases at V and 0 bases at J, with 17 bases in the middle. The CDR3 is CASSPLGEAYSGANVLTF. In DNA, the CDR3 is TGTGCCAGCAGTCCCCTGGGGGAGGCATACTCTGGGGCCAACGTCCTGACTTTC.

The chain employs TRBV23-1 and TRBJ2-7; TRBD1 aligns across 7 bases. TRBV23-1 is recorded as an ORF, its role being uncertain. This CDR3 comprises 17 residues. Trimming at V came to 2 bases and at J to 0 bases, leaving 10 bases not matched to a gene. The CDR3 nucleotides read TGCGCCAGCAGTCAAAATGATCGGGACAGAAGCTCCTACGAGCAGTACTTC. It translates to CASSQNDRDRSSYEQYF.

The chain links TRBV6-5 to TRBJ2-5, with D possibly TRBD2 on 6 matching bases. The J call is in doubt because the DNA end fits TRBJ2-7 better. The CDR3 extends over 14 amino acids. Germline CDR1 and CDR2: MNHEY and SVGAGI. In DNA, the CDR3 is TGTGCCAGCAGTAGGGAGGTCAAGGCCTACGAGCAGTACTTC. This codes for CASSREVKAYEQYF.

This sequence joins TRBV7-8 and TRBJ2-1; 10 bases line up with TRBD1. CDR3 length: 16 amino acids. Germline lookup yields CDR1 SGHVS and CDR2 FQNEAQ. Trimming at V came to 6 bases and at J to 0 bases, leaving 5 bases not matched to a gene. This chain's CDR3 is CASSLGQGNSYNEQFF. In DNA form, the CDR3 reads TGTGCCAGCAGTTTGGGACAGGGGAACTCCTACAATGAGCAGTTCTTC.

The chain is built from TRBV2 and TRBJ2-1, with 8 bases fitting TRBD1. CDR3 length: 17 amino acids. Trimming at V came to 7 bases and at J to 0 bases, leaving 11 bases not matched to a gene. Looked up from germline, CDR1 is SNHLY and CDR2 is FYNNEI. CDR3 bases: TGTGCCAGCACAGGGGGCTCTGTGTTAAGCTCCTACAATGAGCAGTTCTTC. It encodes CASTGGSVLSSYNEQFF.

The chain joins TRBV5-1 to TRBJ1-3, with D possibly matching TRBD1 (5 bases). Trimming took off 5 bases at V and 0 bases at J, with 12 bases between the two ends. Germline V gene data show CDR1 as SGHRS and CDR2 as YFSETQ. The CDR3 covers 15 residues. CDR3 region: CASRLTDSSGNTIYF. The CDR3 coding sequence is TGCGCCAGCAGACTTACCGACAGCTCTGGAAACACCATATATTTT. Together with reference TRBV5-1 and TRBJ1-3, the CDR3 gives the full variable domain: KAGVTQTPRYLIKTRGQQVTLSCSPISGHRSVSWYQQTPGQGLQFLFEYFSETQRNKGNFPGRFSGRQFSNSRSEMNVSTLELGDSALYLCASRLTDSSGNTIYFGEGSWLTVV.

V and J are TRBV10-3 and TRBJ1-2; a weak D match, TRBD1 (5 bases). Trimming pared 2 bases from V and 4 bases from J, leaving 5 bases between. This CDR3 comprises 12 residues. Looked up from germline, CDR1 is ENHRY and CDR2 is SYGVKD. DNA of the CDR3: TGTGCCATCAGTGAGGGGGCCTATGGCTACACCTTC. Amino acids: CAISEGAYGYTF.

The chain employs TRBV19 and TRBJ2-7, with D maybe TRBD1 (6 bases). The length of the CDR3 is 14 residues. In germline, CDR1 is LNHDA, CDR2 SQIVND (reference sequence). Trimming shortened V by 6 bases and J by 7 bases, and 19 bases separated the two germline ends. CDR3 in amino acids: CASRQGPGAGEQYF. CDR3 coding DNA: TGTGCCAGTAGGCAGGGGCCAGGGGCGGGTGAGCAGTACTTC.

Only one count was recorded for this clone. The CDR3 spells CASSSRDRDTDTQYF. The DNA for the CDR3 is TGTGCCAGCAGCTCTCGGGACAGGGACACAGATACGCAGTATTTT. This chain connects TRBV7-2 to TRBJ2-3; the match to TRBD1 covers 9 bases. Germline V CDR1 and CDR2: SGHTA, FQGNSA. CDR3 size: 15 residues. Germline trimming cut 4 bases from V and 2 bases from J; bases unmatched to any gene: 4.

The chain uses TRBV28 and TRBJ1-5, with D hard to call. The CDR3 totals 11 residues. V was pared by 6 bases and J by 4 bases, with 4 bases between. Germline loops: CDR1 MDHEN, CDR2 SYDVKM. The CDR3 DNA reads TGTGCCAGCAGGAGGAATCAGCCCCAGCATTTT. This codes for CASRRNQPQHF. Full variable domain (missing parts from reference TRBV28 and TRBJ1-5): DVKVTQSSRYLVKRTGEKVFLECVQDMDHENMFWYRQDPGLGLRLIYFSYDVKMKEKGDIPEGYSVSREKKERFSLILESASTNQTSMYLCASRRNQPQHFGDGTRLSIL.

The chain couples TRBV7-9 to TRBJ2-1, with a tentative D call TRBD2 (6 bases). The CDR3 has 15 residues. V shed 4 bases and J shed 4 bases, with 14 bases lying between them. Per the germline V gene, CDR1 is SEHNR and CDR2 is FQNEAQ (reference sequence). The CDR3 loop reads CASSSPGLRYNEQFF. The CDR3 DNA follows: TGTGCCAGCAGCTCACCGGGACTCCGATACAATGAGCAGTTCTTC.

Here the CDR3 reads CASSLADRGREKLFF. The CDR3 coding sequence is TGCGCCAGCAGCTTGGCGGACAGGGGGCGTGAAAAACTGTTTTTT. The V gene is TRBV5-1, the J gene TRBJ1-4; TRBD1 matches at 11 bases. CDR1 is SGHRS and CDR2 is YFSETQ in the germline V gene. This CDR3 contains 15 residues. Trimming took 0 bases from V and 7 from J; bases not matched to a gene: 2.

The chain links TRBV7-2 to TRBJ2-1, with a weak D call TRBD1 (6 bases). CDR1 and CDR2 (germline): SGHTA, FQGNSA. This CDR3 has 16 residues. The V end was cut by 5 bases, the J end by 5 bases, with 19 bases between. The CDR3 is CASSPSGTWDHNEQFF. The CDR3 DNA follows: TGTGCCAGCAGCCCCTCCGGGACATGGGACCACAATGAGCAGTTCTTC.

The chain employs TRBV6-5 and TRBJ1-6; 8 bases are a match to TRBD1. Trimming cost V 5 bases and J 11 bases; bases outside gene matches: 11. The germline V gene encodes CDR1 MNHEY and CDR2 SVGAGI. The CDR3 contains 15 residues. CDR3 amino acids: CASSRPATGDAPLHF. CDR3 bases: TGTGCCAGCAGTCGACCAGCGACAGGGGACGCACCCCTCCACTTT.

The chain couples TRBV9 to TRBJ2-3; possible D gene TRBD2, 6 bases. This CDR3 has 18 residues. Trimming took off 3 bases at V and 2 bases at J, with 22 bases between the two ends. From germline, CDR1 is SGDLS and CDR2 YYNGEE. The CDR3 sequence is CASSAPQDYPQITDTQYF. In DNA, the CDR3 is TGTGCCAGCAGCGCCCCCCAGGACTATCCCCAAATCACAGATACGCAGTATTTT.

DNA of the CDR3: TGTGCCAGCAGGGAACCGGGACTCTACTATGGCTACACCTTC. It translates to CASREPGLYYGYTF. The genes are TRBV28 and TRBJ1-2, with a possible D match to TRBD1 (5 bases). Germline CDR1 is MDHEN and CDR2 is SYDVKM. Deletions cut 6 bases from V and 3 bases from J, with 14 bases between. The CDR3 spans 14 residues.

The chain employs TRBV10-3 and TRBJ2-1, with 8 bases lining up with TRBD2. The CDR3 extends over 12 amino acids. Per germline, CDR1 ENHRY and CDR2 SYGVKD. V was pared by 9 bases and J by 8 bases, with 6 bases of the junction left unmatched. The CDR3 coding sequence is TGTGCCATTAGCGGGAATGGGCATGAGCAGTTCTTC. It translates to CAISGNGHEQFF.